The source of this T cell receptor (beta chain) is a study of cytomegalovirus exposure and HLA in healthy donors. V trimming: 2 bases; J trimming: 6 bases; junction bases outside the gene matches: 13. Germline assignment: CDR1 MNHNS and CDR2 SASEGT. This CDR3 has 17 residues. Findings and limits, study-wide: For most TCR sequences rarity was the rule, although some public TCRs occurred in many donors. Reports credit the classifier with highly specific, highly sensitive diagnosis of cytomegalovirus status.

The assay was immunoSEQ multiplex PCR, and TCRdb's table has in-frame clones only and misses some. The sample holds some 110,000 clones; about 87% are singletons and the top ten take 1.5% to 2%. A remark on this clone: The antigen is undetermined.

The sequence was collected from a man younger than 30 in good health and CMV-seronegative. The chain couples TRBV6-1 to TRBJ1-5, with 7 bases lining up with TRBD1. Source material: PBMCs. CDR3 nucleotides: TGTGCCAGCAGTGAACTCCCGGAGGGGGCCCGCGGTCAGCCCCAGCATTTT. Amino acid sequence: CASSELPEGARGQPQHF.